The 5 T cell receptor beta chains below were found in one sample sequenced in a study of T cell changes during pregnancy in multiple sclerosis (dated by TCRdb to between 2018 and 2021). Receptors were amplified or captured by the immunoSEQ multiplex PCR assay. What TCRdb holds here is the immuneACCESS table cut down to in-frame rearrangements. Part of the clones is not present; checked against another copy, under half of the missing clones reflect an unresolved V gene, and the others are unexplained. This sample lists 40,000 to 45,000 clones; roughly nine tenths were detected once. The ten largest clones take up around 1% of the sample. This specimen consisted of CD4+ T cells from peripheral blood mononuclear cells, obtained after pregnancy. All receptors come from a female donor with multiple sclerosis, enrolled in a pregnancy study.

CDR3 DNA sequence: TGTGCCAGCAGCTCCGGGGGAAGCTCGTTCTTC. Amino acid sequence: CASSSGGSSFF. The V gene is TRBV7-2, the J gene TRBJ2-1, with D tentatively TRBD2 (6 bases). In germline, CDR1 is SGHTA, CDR2 FQGNSA. Trimming shortened V by 4 bases and J by 15 bases, and 13 bases separated the two germline ends. The length of the CDR3 is 11 residues.

The rearrangement joins TRBV4-1 to TRBJ2-7; TRBD1 is a possible D gene (5 bases). This CDR3 is 14 amino acids long. Germline CDR1 and CDR2: MGHRA and YSYEKL. The V gene lost 4 bases and the J gene lost 0 bases, with 10 bases spanning the gap. In DNA, the CDR3 is TGCGCCAGCAGCCCCTGGGGCCGCTCCTACGAGCAGTACTTC. It yields the protein CASSPWGRSYEQYF.

The chain uses TRBV28 and TRBJ1-1, with D unresolved. This CDR3 contains 15 residues. V lost 2 bases, J lost 1 base, and 11 bases lay in between. CDR1 and CDR2 (germline): MDHEN, SYDVKM. The CDR3 nucleotides are TGTGCCAGCAGTTTACATGGGCTTACGAACACTGAAGCTTTCTTT. Its protein is CASSLHGLTNTEAFF.

The chain carries TRBV29-1 and TRBJ1-1; TRBD1 matches at 9 bases. The CDR3 covers 14 residues. The ends lost 4 bases at V and 4 bases at J; junction bases unmatched: 7. Per germline, CDR1 SQVTM and CDR2 ANQGSEA. The DNA for the CDR3 is TGCAGCGTTGGGGGGACAGGGAAGGGCACTGAAGCTTTCTTT. Protein sequence: CSVGGTGKGTEAFF.

CDR3 nucleotide sequence: TGTGCCAGCAGCTCCTCCCGGGACTTTGGAAACACCATATATTTT. As protein: CASSSSRDFGNTIYF. The chain is built from TRBV5-4 and TRBJ1-3; D possibly corresponds to TRBD1 (5 bases). The CDR3 totals 15 residues. Germline CDR1 SGHNT, CDR2 YYREEE (reference sequence). V was cut by 3 bases and J by 3 bases, with 13 bases left in between.